This record concerns one T cell receptor (beta chain) sequence. As yet, its antigen is unknown. Sorting was done in triplicate for each CD8+ T cell subset (about 320,000 cells each). Naive CD8+ T cells displayed a CD45RO-CCR7+CD27+CD95- phenotype. This sample is part of a study of CXCR3-negative and CXCR3-positive naive CD8 T cells. It was by 5' RACE with UMI labels that the TRB cDNA libraries were prepared. After re-calling the 5' RACE reads, TCRdb lists one entry per CDR3 protein, DNA absent. Across about 86,000 distinct CDR3 sequences, the top ten clones capture 0.82% of the sample. Whole-study results and caveats: Higher TRB CDR3 hydrophobicity marked CXCR3-positive naive cells relative to CXCR3-negative naive cells. Similar TRBV-TRBJ gene usage was seen in naive CXCR3-negative and CXCR3-positive cells, but not in memory cells.

The germline gives CDR1 SQVTM, CDR2 ANQGSEA. This CDR3 has 13 residues. The sequence derives from a human donor in good health. Some clones in this sample may be carry-over from other donors' samples. The rearrangement uses TRBV29-1 and TRBJ2-1; without DNA, the TCRdb call of TRBD1 cannot be checked. Specimen: naive CXCR3+ CD8+ T cells from blood. Noted subset: CD45RO-CCR7+CD27+CD95- naive CD8+ T cells expressing CXCR3 (TNR3+). The CDR3 protein is CSVESGGGDEQFF.